The 26 T cell receptor beta chains below come from one sample, sequenced in a study of sequential checkpoint blockade in melanoma. The treatment is: randomized to nivolumab then ipilimumab (arm A) or the reverse (arm B). Clones were read by immunoSEQ multiplex PCR, and TCRdb kept only the in-frame ones, dropping some. The table shows about 10,000 clones, with 60% to 75% occurring only once. Sequences were derived from CD8+ T cells sorted from blood (inferred from file names), sampled from a patient given nivolumab and ipilimumab in sequence. The receptors stem from a human donor with melanoma.

This rearrangement joins TRBV7-6 to TRBJ2-1; maybe TRBD2 (7 bases). Trimming removed 5 bases from V and 7 bases from J, with 18 bases in between. CDR1 and CDR2 from the germline V gene are SGHVS and FNYEAQ. The CDR3 contains 15 residues. The chain's CDR3 is CASSNRGREWNEQFF. The CDR3 DNA is TGTGCCAGCAGCAACCGGGGGCGGGAGTGGAATGAGCAGTTCTTC.

The chain employs TRBV6-4 and TRBJ2-1; the match to TRBD2 covers 7 bases. Germline CDR1 and CDR2: MRHNA and SNTAGT. J gave up 8 bases and V 3 bases, and 7 bases lay outside the gene matches. The CDR3 contains 14 residues. DNA for the CDR3: TGTGCCAGCAGTGAGAGCGGGGAGAGGGATGAGCAGTTCTTC. Protein: CASSESGERDEQFF.

The table lists this clone with a few counts. The chain recombines TRBV7-2 with TRBJ2-2; unclear D gene. Germline values: CDR1 SGHTA, CDR2 FQGNSA. V shed 1 base and J shed 4 bases, with 4 bases lying between them. CDR3 length: 13 residues. In DNA, the CDR3 is TGTGCCAGCAGCTTAGTATCCACCGGGGAGCTGTTTTTT. This translates into CASSLVSTGELFF.

The chain employs TRBV13 and TRBJ2-1, with 16 bases matching TRBD2. Looked up from germline, CDR1 is PRHDT and CDR2 is FYEKMQ (reference sequence). CDR3 size: 19 residues. J was trimmed by 1 base and V by 5 bases; bases with no gene match: 8. In DNA, the CDR3 is TGTGCCAGCAGCCCGGCCGGGACTAGCGGGGGGGCGTCCTACAATGAGCAGTTCTTC. This translates into CASSPAGTSGGASYNEQFF.

The chain recombines TRBV19 with TRBJ2-5; 8 nucleotides line up with TRBD2. This CDR3 is 15 amino acids long. Germline assignment: CDR1 LNHDA and CDR2 SQIVND (reference sequence). Trimming cost V 3 bases and J 3 bases; bases outside gene matches: 6. CDR3 sequence reads: CASSISGLDKETQYF. In DNA, the CDR3 is TGTGCCAGTAGTATCTCGGGACTAGACAAAGAGACCCAGTACTTC.

This clone showed up just once. The chain combines TRBV9 with TRBJ1-4; perhaps TRBD1 as D (5 bases). Per the germline V gene, CDR1 is SGDLS and CDR2 is YYNGEE. The CDR3 contains 14 residues. V lost 3 bases, J lost 4 bases, and 10 bases lay in between. DNA for the CDR3: TGTGCCAGCAGCGCCTCGGGGGTTAATGAAAAACTGTTTTTT. This codes for CASSASGVNEKLFF.

The gene calls are TRBV7-9 and TRBJ2-4, with D perhaps matching TRBD2 (5 bases). The CDR3 runs 14 residues. Trimming took 5 bases from V and 1 from J, leaving 9 bases between them. Per the germline V gene, CDR1 is SEHNR and CDR2 is FQNEAQ (reference sequence). The CDR3 DNA is TGTGCCAGCAGCCCGGACTGGGCCAAAAACATTCAGTACTTC. Protein: CASSPDWAKNIQYF.

J is TRBJ1-1 and V is TRBV5-4; tentative D call: TRBD1 (5 bases). The CDR3 extends over 14 amino acids. The V gene's germline CDR1 is SGHNT and CDR2 YYREEE (reference sequence). Trimming took 0 bases from V and 9 from J, leaving 15 bases between them. The CDR3 is CASSLAVGGRKAFF. In DNA, the CDR3 is TGTGCCAGCAGCTTGGCCGTGGGGGGGAGAAAAGCTTTCTTT.

The V gene is TRBV19, the J gene TRBJ2-7; tentatively, D is TRBD2 (5 bases). Trimming took 6 bases from V and 4 from J, leaving 16 bases between them. CDR3 length: 14 amino acids. In germline, CDR1 is LNHDA, CDR2 SQIVND (reference sequence). The CDR3 reads CASSFTSFGYEQYF. The CDR3 DNA sequence: TGTGCCAGTAGCTTTACTAGTTTTGGGTACGAGCAGTACTTC.

This clone was observed a single time. V usage is TRBV4-2 and J usage is TRBJ2-2; 9 bases line up with TRBD2. CDR1 is LGHNA and CDR2 is YNFKEQ in the germline V gene. J lost 3 bases, V lost 0 bases, and 8 bases had no gene match. The CDR3 is made up of 18 amino acids. The CDR3 nucleotides are TGTGCCAGCAGCCAAGATGGGACTAGCTTTATCGACACCGGGGAGCTGTTTTTT. Translation gives CASSQDGTSFIDTGELFF.

This rearrangement joins TRBV14 to TRBJ2-1; 11 bases align to TRBD2. The trim removed 1 base at V and 4 bases at J, leaving 12 bases unmatched. In germline, CDR1 is SGHDN, CDR2 FVKESK. The CDR3 spans 19 residues. The CDR3 sequence: CASSQALAGGPQRYNEQFF. CDR3 in DNA: TGTGCCAGCAGCCAAGCATTAGCGGGGGGGCCACAACGGTACAATGAGCAGTTCTTC.

The chain links TRBV9 to TRBJ2-5, with 8 bases aligning to TRBD1. Germline trimming cut 0 bases from V and 3 bases from J; bases unmatched to any gene: 7. The CDR3 consists of 16 residues. CDR1 is SGDLS, CDR2 YYNGEE, per germline. CDR3 loop: CASSVEGTGGEETQYF. The CDR3 DNA is TGTGCCAGCAGCGTAGAAGGGACAGGAGGGGAAGAGACCCAGTACTTC.

The chain employs TRBV2 and TRBJ2-3; 7 positions match TRBD1. There are 15 residues in the CDR3. The junction had 3 bases not matched to a gene; V was cut back by 3 bases and J by 0 bases. In germline, CDR1 is SNHLY, CDR2 FYNNEI. The CDR3 loop reads CASSDGTVSTDTQYF. The CDR3 region has the DNA TGTGCCAGCAGTGACGGGACAGTTAGCACAGATACGCAGTATTTT.

This clone was seen a few times. This chain connects TRBV5-6 to TRBJ2-5; D is possibly TRBD1 (8 bases). The CDR3 has 18 amino acids. In germline, CDR1 is SGHDT, CDR2 YYEEEE. V was cut by 0 bases and J by 4 bases, with 22 bases left in between. The CDR3 sequence is CASSLEVDREGDLETQYF. CDR3 DNA sequence: TGTGCCAGCAGCTTGGAGGTGGACAGGGAGGGAGACTTAGAGACCCAGTACTTC.

The chain is built from TRBV7-9 and TRBJ2-7; TRBD1 agrees at 8 bases. CDR1 and CDR2 from the germline V gene are SEHNR and FQNEAQ (reference sequence). The CDR3 loop spans 16 amino acids. V shed 7 bases and J 6 bases; nucleotides not matched to a gene: 17. The CDR3 reads CASMSLLGQESFEQYF. Here the CDR3 DNA reads TGTGCCAGCATGTCCCTTTTGGGACAGGAGTCGTTCGAGCAGTACTTC.

The rearrangement uses TRBV10-3 and TRBJ2-7, with D perhaps TRBD1 (6 bases). The germline V gene encodes CDR1 ENHRY and CDR2 SYGVKD. The CDR3 spans 16 residues. V was trimmed by 2 bases and J by 7 bases, leaving 21 bases between them. Here the CDR3 DNA reads TGTGCCATCAGTGAGCCCACTCGCAGGGGCGGAATGGAGCAGTACTTC. This translates into CAISEPTRRGGMEQYF.

This clone has a handful of counts. The genes are TRBV9 and TRBJ2-7, with 11 bases fitting TRBD2. V lost 3 bases and J lost 2; bases outside the gene matches: 4. CDR1 and CDR2 from the germline V gene are SGDLS and YYNGEE. The CDR3 runs to 15 residues. The CDR3 loop is CASSAGTSGTYEQYF. The CDR3 bases are TGTGCCAGCAGCGCCGGGACTAGCGGAACCTACGAGCAGTACTTC.

CDR3 DNA: TGTGCCAGCAGCCACCCTCAGTCCGAGCAGTACTTC. It yields the protein CASSHPQSEQYF. This chain connects TRBV4-2 to TRBJ2-7; D call uncertain. Germline V gene lookup returns CDR1 LGHNA and CDR2 YNFKEQ. The CDR3 has 12 amino acids. Trimming removed 3 bases from V and 6 bases from J, with 9 bases in between.

The CDR3 reads CASSFGTGATSGGYTF. The CDR3 DNA sequence: TGCGCCAGCAGCTTCGGAACAGGGGCCACCTCGGGTGGCTACACCTTC. The J gene is TRBJ1-2, the V gene TRBV4-3; 7 bases fit TRBD1. From germline, CDR1 is LGHNA and CDR2 YSLEER. V shed 5 bases and J 7 bases; nucleotides not matched to a gene: 16. This CDR3 has 16 residues.

V and J are TRBV9 and TRBJ2-1; perhaps TRBD2 as D (6 bases). Trimming took off 0 bases at V and 7 bases at J, with 17 bases between the two ends. This CDR3 region has 16 residues. Germline V gene data show CDR1 as SGDLS and CDR2 as YYNGEE. This CDR3 is CASSVAFPPGGNEQFF. The DNA of the CDR3 is TGTGCCAGCAGCGTAGCGTTCCCCCCCGGGGGAAATGAGCAGTTCTTC.

The chain joins TRBV14 to TRBJ1-5, with D possibly being TRBD1 (5 bases). CDR3 length equals 13 residues. The germline V and J ends were trimmed by 4 bases and 7 bases, with 11 bases remaining between them. CDR1 and CDR2 (germline): SGHDN, FVKESK. The CDR3 region is CASSLGGGQPQHF. The CDR3 nucleotides read TGTGCCAGCAGCCTTGGCGGGGGACAGCCCCAGCATTTT.

This clone was detected once. The rearrangement joins TRBV7-9 to TRBJ2-3, with 15 bases that match TRBD2. The CDR3 length is 16 residues. V dropped 3 bases and J dropped 6; count of bases not matched to a gene: 4. Germline V gives CDR1 SEHNR, CDR2 FQNEAQ (reference sequence). CDR3 bases: TGTGCCAGCAGCTTTCCGGGACTAGCGGGAGGTGATACGCAGTATTTT. Translating it yields CASSFPGLAGGDTQYF.

The chain employs TRBV27 and TRBJ2-7; D possibly corresponds to TRBD1 (6 bases). CDR3 length: 14 amino acids. The germline V gene encodes CDR1 MNHEY and CDR2 SMNVEV (reference sequence). Between the trimmed V and J ends, which lost 5 bases and 0 bases, there was a span of 11 bases. The CDR3 DNA is TGTGCCAGCAGTATAGGGACAAACTCCTACGAGCAGTACTTC. Protein sequence: CASSIGTNSYEQYF.

This clone appeared a few times. This chain connects TRBV11-2 to TRBJ2-7; 7 nucleotides agree with TRBD1. The V gene's germline CDR1 is SGHAT and CDR2 FQNNGV. With V trimmed by 5 bases and J by 4 bases, 8 bases remained unmatched. The CDR3 has 14 amino acids. In DNA form, the CDR3 reads TGTGCCAGCAGCCCCGGGACAGCTCCGTACGAGCAGTACTTC. This gives the protein CASSPGTAPYEQYF.

The gene calls are TRBV2 and TRBJ1-2; 7 bases align to TRBD1. The CDR3 has 15 amino acids. The V gene end was trimmed by 3 bases and the J gene end by 10 bases; junction bases not matched to a gene: 14. Germline V gene data show CDR1 as SNHLY and CDR2 as FYNNEI. The CDR3 DNA reads as TGTGCCAGCAGTGATCCCGGGGGACAGTATACCCCCTACACCTTC. Protein sequence: CASSDPGGQYTPYTF.

The table lists this clone with a few counts. The chain links TRBV6-5 to TRBJ1-6; possibly TRBD1 for D (5 bases). The CDR3 is 15 amino acids. Germline CDR1 reads MNHEY; CDR2 reads SVGAGI. V shed 1 base and J shed 9 bases, with 13 bases lying between them. The CDR3 sequence is CASSYLGGSPSPLHF. Here the CDR3 DNA reads TGTGCCAGCAGTTACTTGGGGGGGTCGCCTTCACCCCTCCACTTT.